This entry is about one T cell receptor beta chain. The data were taken from a study of blood T cell repertoires in COVID-19. Whole-study context: The United States, Italy and Spain provided the acute and convalescent COVID-19 samples.

Authors' processing steps: Using reference gene primer amplification, nucleated cell counts were estimated. The assay was immunoSEQ multiplex PCR, and TCRdb's table has in-frame clones only and misses some. V, J and clone size reflect that table, while D and trimming were determined from the DNA. The table shows under 350,000 clones, with roughly 89% occurring only once. The CDR3 contains 15 residues. CDR1 is LNHDA, CDR2 SQIVND, per germline (reference sequence). Trimming left V 4 bases short and J 0 bases short, with 10 bases between. Sequencing was performed on peripheral blood. This clonotype originated in a man aged 40-49 years with acute or convalescent COVID-19. V usage is TRBV19 and J usage is TRBJ2-4, with D perhaps matching TRBD2 (6 bases). This chain's CDR3 is CASSRGLLAKNIQYF. CDR3 DNA: TGTGCCAGTAGTAGGGGACTTCTAGCCAAAAACATTCAGTACTTC.